The TCR beta chain under discussion was sequenced for a study of beta chain features in type 1 diabetes. Study details: No patient-donor differences in age, gender, total cells or subset yield.

Germline values: CDR1 ENHRY, CDR2 SYGVKD. The CDR3 runs to 15 residues. Naive, central memory, regulatory and stem cell-like memory cells within the CD4+ compartment were sorted using CD45RO/CCR7/CD25/CD127/CD95/CD27. TCRB transcripts that were expressed got sequenced, as all of the isolated RNA had been reverse transcribed. Produced via immunoSEQ multiplex PCR; TCRdb's table is partial and in-frame only. In the table there are almost 250,000 clones, less than 15% of which are singletons. The receptor was isolated from a woman in her thirties or forties in good health. The source material was naive CD4+ T cells from blood. V gene TRBV10-3 combines with J gene TRBJ2-5; TRBD2 agrees at 13 bases. The end of the DNA fits TRBJ2-7 better, so the J call may be wrong. The DNA of the CDR3 is TGTGCCATCAGTGGACTAGCGGGGGGCTCCTACGAGCAGTACTTC. Its protein is CAISGLAGGSYEQYF.